This entry lists 29 T cell receptor beta chains sequenced from one sample in a study of OX40 agonist ivuxolimab in advanced cancers. The protocol used for the library was the immunoSEQ multiplex PCR assay. The clones in this table, taken by TCRdb from immuneACCESS, are in-frame only. Not every clone is retained; where verified, under half of the shortfall comes from an unresolved V gene, and the cause of the rest is unknown. Across this sample there are about 26,000 clones, with under 80% seen only once. Of the sample, about 15% is held by the ten largest clones. The sequenced sample was CD4+ or CD8+ T cells sorted from blood, obtained in a trial of the OX40 agonist ivuxolimab. These receptors came from an adult with an advanced solid tumor such as melanoma, head and neck, liver or kidney cancer.

The chain employs TRBV5-4 and TRBJ1-1, with unresolved D. V was shortened by 3 bases and J by 1 base, with 16 bases between the two germline ends. There are 16 residues in the CDR3. Germline-derived CDR1 and CDR2 are SGHNT and YYREEE (reference sequence). The CDR3, as DNA: TGTGCCAGCAGCTCCTGGGCCGTCATCCAGAACACTGAAGCTTTCTTT. As protein: CASSSWAVIQNTEAFF.

V is TRBV5-6 and J is TRBJ2-7, with D perhaps TRBD1 or TRBD2 (5 bases each). V was clipped by 4 bases and J by 4 bases, with 9 bases between them. CDR1 is SGHDT and CDR2 is YYEEEE in the germline V gene. The CDR3 consists of 12 residues. The CDR3 region is CASSLGVYEQYF. The CDR3 DNA follows: TGTGCCAGCAGCCTGGGGGTATACGAGCAGTACTTC. Based on the CDR3 plus reference TRBV5-6 and TRBJ2-7, the full variable domain is DAGVTQSPTHLIKTRGQQVTLRCSPKSGHDTVSWYQQALGQGPQFIFQYYEEEERQRGNFPDRFSGHQFPNYSSELNVNALLLGDSALYLCASSLGVYEQYFGPGTRLTVT.

A note on this clone: Germline is not matched at one junction end, which may reflect a read error. This chain connects TRBV6-4 to TRBJ1-6; D unresolved. The CDR3 has 15 amino acids. Per germline, CDR1 MRHNA and CDR2 SNTAGT. CDR3 protein: CASSYSFGVNSPLHF. CDR3 DNA: TGTGCCAGCAGTTACTCATTTGGGGTAAATTCACCCCTCCACTTT.

V gene TRBV9 combines with J gene TRBJ2-1; TRBD1 is a possible D gene (5 bases). This CDR3 region has 18 residues. Trimming took 1 base from V and 8 from J, leaving 25 bases between them. Germline V lookup: CDR1 SGDLS, CDR2 YYNGEE. This chain's CDR3 is CASSVTGSKVGYNDEQFF. CDR3 bases: TGTGCCAGCAGCGTAACAGGATCTAAGGTGGGGTACAACGATGAGCAGTTCTTC.

This chain joins TRBV2 and TRBJ2-3; perhaps TRBD1 as D (6 bases). The CDR3 is 15 residues long. The germline gives CDR1 SNHLY, CDR2 FYNNEI. V lost 5 bases, J lost 1 base, and 13 bases lay in between. CDR3 protein: CASSLGATRTDTQYF. DNA for the CDR3: TGTGCCAGCAGTTTGGGGGCTACGCGCACAGATACGCAGTATTTT.

The rearrangement links TRBV4-1 to TRBJ1-1, with 9 positions matching TRBD1. CDR3 length equals 16 residues. Trimming at V came to 3 bases and at J to 4 bases, leaving 9 bases not matched to a gene. Germline V lookup: CDR1 MGHRA, CDR2 YSYEKL. In DNA, the CDR3 is TGCGCCAGCAGCCACCGGGGACAGGGATCGGTCACTGAAGCTTTCTTT. Protein sequence: CASSHRGQGSVTEAFF.

The genes are TRBV7-8 and TRBJ2-5, with a possible D match to TRBD1 (6 bases). This CDR3 contains 13 residues. Germline values: CDR1 SGHVS, CDR2 FQNEAQ. The ends were cut back, 9 bases at V and 2 bases at J, with 13 bases in the middle. The CDR3 here is CASSGEGQETQYF. CDR3 DNA: TGTGCCAGTTCAGGGGAAGGGCAAGAGACCCAGTACTTC.

The chain employs TRBV19 and TRBJ2-7; unclear D gene. The CDR3 consists of 14 residues. Germline lookup yields CDR1 LNHDA and CDR2 SQIVND (reference sequence). Trimming cost V 3 bases and J 3 bases, with 12 bases left between them. The CDR3 region is CASSIRLTDYEQYF. CDR3 DNA: TGTGCCAGTAGTATCCGGCTCACCGACTACGAGCAGTACTTC.

This chain joins TRBV11-3 and TRBJ2-5; possible D gene TRBD1, 6 bases. The CDR3 is made up of 15 amino acids. Germline lookup yields CDR1 SGHNT and CDR2 YENEEA. The germline V and J ends were trimmed by 5 bases and 1 base, with 14 bases remaining between them. CDR3 protein: CASSRRDTPQETQYF. The CDR3 nucleotides read TGTGCCAGCAGCCGCCGGGACACCCCCCAAGAGACCCAGTACTTC.

The rearrangement uses TRBV6-5 and TRBJ1-1; D is undetermined. The germline V gene has CDR1 MNHEY and CDR2 SVGAGI. This CDR3 is 12 amino acids long. V was cut by 2 bases and J by 8 bases, with 9 bases left in between. The CDR3 region has the DNA TGTGCCAGCAGTTACGGAGCGGGGGAAGCTTTCTTT. Amino acid sequence: CASSYGAGEAFF.

This chain links TRBV27 with TRBJ2-7; TRBD1 agrees at 7 bases. The germline V gene encodes CDR1 MNHEY and CDR2 SMNVEV (reference sequence). CDR3 length: 13 residues. V was pared by 6 bases and J by 3 bases, with 5 bases of the junction left unmatched. CDR3 DNA: TGTGCCAGCAGCATAGGGGGCAGCTACGAGCAGTACTTC. It yields the protein CASSIGGSYEQYF.

V usage is TRBV5-5 and J usage is TRBJ1-2; D perhaps matches TRBD1 (6 bases). V lost 4 bases and J 5 bases, leaving 21 bases between the germline ends. Germline V gene data show CDR1 as SGHKS and CDR2 as YYEKEE (reference sequence). The CDR3 contains 16 residues. This CDR3 is CASSPLMNGGLYGYTF. CDR3 DNA sequence: TGTGCCAGCAGCCCCCTCATGAATGGGGGGCTATATGGCTACACCTTC.

The gene calls are TRBV7-2 and TRBJ1-1; D remains unclear. Germline CDR1 SGHTA, CDR2 FQGNSA. This CDR3 is 13 amino acids long. V was cut by 3 bases and J by 5 bases, with 10 bases left in between. The CDR3 here is CASSFTWKTEAFF. The CDR3 DNA follows: TGTGCCAGCAGCTTCACCTGGAAAACTGAAGCTTTCTTT.

The chain carries TRBV7-9 and TRBJ2-4; possibly TRBD1 or TRBD2 for D (6 bases each). Germline V CDR1 and CDR2: SEHNR, FQNEAQ (reference sequence). V was pared by 1 base and J by 3 bases, with 10 bases between. The CDR3 has 15 residues. The CDR3 region has the DNA TGTGCCAGCAGCTTAGGAGGGGGAGGCAAAAACATTCAGTACTTC. This gives the protein CASSLGGGGKNIQYF.

This clone has only a few counts. The rearrangement links TRBV6-5 to TRBJ2-7; D gene unclear. Germline CDR1 MNHEY, CDR2 SVGAGI. Trimming removed 5 bases from V and 4 bases from J, with 12 bases in between. This CDR3 is built from 13 residues. The CDR3 spells CASSASPGYEQYF. In nucleotides, the CDR3 is TGTGCCAGCAGTGCCTCCCCCGGGTACGAGCAGTACTTC.

V gene TRBV5-5 combines with J gene TRBJ2-7; D not certain. CDR3 length equals 14 residues. V dropped 4 bases and J dropped 2 bases, with 13 bases sitting between them. Germline V gene data show CDR1 as SGHKS and CDR2 as YYEKEE (reference sequence). The CDR3 here is CASSQSDGPYEQYF. The CDR3 nucleotides are TGTGCCAGCAGCCAGAGCGACGGTCCCTACGAGCAGTACTTC.

The chain links TRBV6-1 to TRBJ1-3; a weak D match, TRBD1 (5 bases). The CDR3 consists of 15 residues. The germline V and J ends were trimmed by 7 bases and 0 bases, with 13 bases remaining between them. Germline V gene lookup returns CDR1 MNHNS and CDR2 SASEGT. Here the CDR3 DNA reads TGTGCCAGCATTACGGGGCAGCCCTCTGGAAACACCATATATTTT. Its translation is CASITGQPSGNTIYF.

This clone was seen only a few times. The V and J genes are TRBV2 and TRBJ2-7, with TRBD1 identical over 9 bases. The CDR3 totals 13 residues. CDR1 is SNHLY and CDR2 is FYNNEI in the germline V gene. J gave up 5 bases and V 6 bases, and 5 bases lay outside the gene matches. CDR3 sequence reads: CASRPGQGDEQYF. DNA of the CDR3: TGTGCCAGCAGGCCGGGACAGGGTGACGAGCAGTACTTC. Full variable domain (missing parts from reference TRBV2 and TRBJ2-7): EPEVTQTPSHQVTQMGQEVILRCVPISNHLYFYWYRQILGQKVEFLVSFYNNEISEKSEIFDDQFSVERPDGSNFTLKIRSTKLEDSAMYFCASRPGQGDEQYFGPGTRLTVT.

The CDR3 loop is CSVEEGREGYEQYF. CDR3 nucleotide sequence: TGCAGCGTTGAAGAAGGGAGGGAGGGCTACGAGCAGTACTTC. The genes are TRBV29-1 and TRBJ2-7, with 7 bases matching TRBD2. This CDR3 is built from 14 residues. Germline V gene data show CDR1 as SQVTM and CDR2 as ANQGSEA. The V and J ends lost 0 bases and 3 bases, in that order; junction bases with no gene match: 5.

This clone was observed a single time. The V call is TRBV11-2, the J call TRBJ2-2; D is unresolved. V dropped 5 bases and J dropped 5 bases, with 21 bases sitting between them. The CDR3 consists of 17 residues. Germline assignment: CDR1 SGHAT and CDR2 FQNNGV. The CDR3 DNA reads as TGTGCCAGCAGCCAAGATTACCCCTCACTTGGGACCGGGGAGCTGTTTTTT. Translating gives CASSQDYPSLGTGELFF.

This chain connects TRBV7-2 to TRBJ1-2; 9 nucleotides line up with TRBD1. Germline values: CDR1 SGHTA, CDR2 FQGNSA. The CDR3 totals 15 residues. J was trimmed by 7 bases and V by 5 bases; bases with no gene match: 11. CDR3 loop: CASSTGQGLLSGYTF. Written as DNA, the CDR3 is TGTGCCAGCAGCACGGGACAGGGTCTATTGAGTGGCTACACCTTC.

This chain's CDR3 is CASSGGWAGNTIYF. CDR3 bases: TGTGCCAGCAGTGGGGGGTGGGCCGGGAACACCATATATTTT. This chain uses TRBV6-5 with TRBJ1-3, with D possibly being TRBD1 (5 bases). Trimming stripped 5 bases from V and 7 bases from J, with 15 bases between. Germline-derived CDR1 and CDR2 are MNHEY and SVGAGI. This CDR3 region has 14 residues.

The chain carries TRBV6-5 and TRBJ2-1; tentative D call: TRBD1 (6 bases). The ends were cut back, 8 bases at V and 9 bases at J, with 20 bases in the middle. CDR3 size: 14 residues. Germline CDR1 reads MNHEY; CDR2 reads SVGAGI. The CDR3 reads CASDRQDSHAEQFF. The CDR3 nucleotides are TGTGCCAGCGATAGACAGGACTCTCACGCTGAGCAGTTCTTC.

This clone was seen just once. This chain uses TRBV7-9 with TRBJ1-4, with D unresolved. Per the germline V gene, CDR1 is SEHNR and CDR2 is FQNEAQ (reference sequence). The CDR3 has 12 amino acids. Trimming left V 1 base short and J 6 bases short, with 3 bases between. The CDR3 DNA sequence: TGTGCCAGCAGCTTAGGTGATGAAAAACTGTTTTTT. It translates to CASSLGDEKLFF.

The CDR3 nucleotides are TGTGCCTGGGTAAAGAACAGGGTGCCCTACGAGCAGTACTTC. Its translation: CAWVKNRVPYEQYF. The chain recombines TRBV30 with TRBJ2-7; D may be TRBD1 (6 bases). Trimming removed 5 bases at V and 2 bases at J, with 16 bases between. CDR1 GTSNPN and CDR2 SVGIG come from the germline V gene (reference sequence). The CDR3 contains 14 residues.

CDR3 sequence: CASSRGLAGGLAGANVLTF. The CDR3 bases are TGCGCCAGCAGCCGCGGACTAGCGGGGGGGCTAGCTGGGGCCAACGTCCTGACTTTC. The V call is TRBV5-1, the J call TRBJ2-6; 15 positions match TRBD2. Germline CDR1 SGHRS, CDR2 YFSETQ. This CDR3 is 19 amino acids long. V lost 4 bases, J lost 2 bases, and 7 bases stayed unmatched. Full variable domain (rest looked up from reference TRBV5-1 and TRBJ2-6): KAGVTQTPRYLIKTRGQQVTLSCSPISGHRSVSWYQQTPGQGLQFLFEYFSETQRNKGNFPGRFSGRQFSNSRSEMNVSTLELGDSALYLCASSRGLAGGLAGANVLTFGAGSRLTVL.

V usage is TRBV27 and J usage is TRBJ2-4; D possibly corresponds to TRBD1 (6 bases). V lost 4 bases and J 2 bases, leaving 15 bases between the germline ends. CDR3 length equals 16 residues. Looked up from germline, CDR1 is MNHEY and CDR2 is SMNVEV (reference sequence). CDR3 sequence reads: CASSSTQGDSKNIQYF. The CDR3, as DNA: TGTGCCAGCAGTTCGACACAGGGTGATTCCAAAAACATTCAGTACTTC.

The chain employs TRBV25-1 and TRBJ1-1; 7 positions match TRBD1. CDR3 length: 11 amino acids. The trim removed 4 bases at V and 13 bases at J, leaving 6 bases unmatched. Germline lookup yields CDR1 MGHDK and CDR2 SYGVNS. CDR3 region: CASSVGGPVFF. CDR3 sequence (DNA): TGTGCCAGCAGTGTAGGGGGCCCCGTTTTCTTT.

V gene TRBV6-6 combines with J gene TRBJ2-5; D not certain. CDR1 and CDR2 (germline): MNHNY, SVGAGI (reference sequence). This CDR3 spans 14 amino acids. The V gene lost 2 bases and the J gene lost 0 bases, with 7 bases spanning the gap. The CDR3 DNA follows: TGTGCCAGCAGTTACGGGTCGAACCAAGAGACCCAGTACTTC. This codes for CASSYGSNQETQYF.